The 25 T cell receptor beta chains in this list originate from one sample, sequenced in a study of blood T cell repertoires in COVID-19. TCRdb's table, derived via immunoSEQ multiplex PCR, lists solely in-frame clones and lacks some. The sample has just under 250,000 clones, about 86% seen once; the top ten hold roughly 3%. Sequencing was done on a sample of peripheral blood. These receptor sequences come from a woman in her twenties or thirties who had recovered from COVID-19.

The CDR3 reads CAISEQGADPGELFF. Written as DNA, the CDR3 is TGTGCCATCAGTGAGCAGGGGGCGGACCCCGGGGAGCTGTTTTTT. The chain joins TRBV10-3 to TRBJ2-2; TRBD1 aligns across 8 bases. Germline V gives CDR1 ENHRY, CDR2 SYGVKD. Unmatched junction bases numbered 5, after V lost 2 bases and J lost 6 bases. The CDR3 has 15 residues.

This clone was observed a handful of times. The CDR3 nucleotides read TGTGCCAGCAGAGGACAGGGAATCGGGGCCAATGAGCAGTTCTTC. Its protein product is CASRGQGIGANEQFF. The V and J genes are TRBV4-2 and TRBJ2-1; 8 positions match TRBD1. The germline V gene has CDR1 LGHNA and CDR2 YNFKEQ. V shed 6 bases and J 6 bases; nucleotides not matched to a gene: 10. This CDR3 contains 15 residues.

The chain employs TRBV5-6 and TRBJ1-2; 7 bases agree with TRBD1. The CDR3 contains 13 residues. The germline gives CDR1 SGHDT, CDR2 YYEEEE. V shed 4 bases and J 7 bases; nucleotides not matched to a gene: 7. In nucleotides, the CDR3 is TGTGCCAGCAGCGATGGACAGGTGGCTGGCTACACCTTC. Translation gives CASSDGQVAGYTF.

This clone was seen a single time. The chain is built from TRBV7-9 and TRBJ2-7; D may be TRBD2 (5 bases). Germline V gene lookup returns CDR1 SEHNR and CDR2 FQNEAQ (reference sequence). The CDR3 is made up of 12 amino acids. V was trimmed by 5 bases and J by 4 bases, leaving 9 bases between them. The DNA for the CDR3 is TGTGCCAGCAGCCCCGAGGGTTACGAGCAGTACTTC. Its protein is CASSPEGYEQYF.

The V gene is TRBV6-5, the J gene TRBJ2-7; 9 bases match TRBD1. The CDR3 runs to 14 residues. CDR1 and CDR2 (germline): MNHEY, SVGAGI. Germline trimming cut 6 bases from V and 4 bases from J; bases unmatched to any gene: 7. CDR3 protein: CASRGQGWLYEQYF. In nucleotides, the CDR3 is TGTGCCAGCAGGGGACAGGGCTGGTTATACGAGCAGTACTTC.

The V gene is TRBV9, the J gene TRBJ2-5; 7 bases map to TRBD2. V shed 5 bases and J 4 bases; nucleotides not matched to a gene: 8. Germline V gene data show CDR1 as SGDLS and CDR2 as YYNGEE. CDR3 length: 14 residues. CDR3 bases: TGTGCCAGCAGTCTCGCGGGGGAGGGAGAGACCCAGTACTTC. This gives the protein CASSLAGEGETQYF.

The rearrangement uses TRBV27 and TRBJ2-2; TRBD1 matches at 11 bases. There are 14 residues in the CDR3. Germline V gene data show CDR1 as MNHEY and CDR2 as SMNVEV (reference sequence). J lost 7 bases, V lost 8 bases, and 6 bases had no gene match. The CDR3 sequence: CASLDRGQGGELFF. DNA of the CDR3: TGTGCCAGCCTGGACAGGGGGCAAGGCGGGGAGCTGTTTTTT.

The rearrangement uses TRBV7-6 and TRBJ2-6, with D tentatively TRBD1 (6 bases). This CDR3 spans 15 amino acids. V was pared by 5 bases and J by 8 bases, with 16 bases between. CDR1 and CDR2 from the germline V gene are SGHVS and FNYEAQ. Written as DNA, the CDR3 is TGTGCCAGCAGCATAGGGACATTTTCAACCAACGTCCTGACTTTC. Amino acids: CASSIGTFSTNVLTF.

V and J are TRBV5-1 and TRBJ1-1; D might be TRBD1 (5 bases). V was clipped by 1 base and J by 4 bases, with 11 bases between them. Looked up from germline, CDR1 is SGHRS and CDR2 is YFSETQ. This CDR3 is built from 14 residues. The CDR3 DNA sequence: TGCGCCAGCAGCTTGCAGGGTTGGGTCACTGAAGCTTTCTTT. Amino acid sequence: CASSLQGWVTEAFF.

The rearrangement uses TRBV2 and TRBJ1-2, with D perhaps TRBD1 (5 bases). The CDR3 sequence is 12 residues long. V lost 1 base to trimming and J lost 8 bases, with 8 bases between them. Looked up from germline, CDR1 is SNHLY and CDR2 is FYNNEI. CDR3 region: CASSEGPGGYTF. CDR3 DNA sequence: TGTGCCAGCAGTGAAGGCCCAGGGGGCTACACCTTC.

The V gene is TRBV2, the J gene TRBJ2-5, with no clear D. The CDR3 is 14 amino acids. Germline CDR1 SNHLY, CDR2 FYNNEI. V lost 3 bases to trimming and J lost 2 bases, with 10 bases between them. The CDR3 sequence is CASSEKSVQETQYF. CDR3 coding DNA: TGTGCCAGCAGTGAGAAAAGCGTTCAAGAGACCCAGTACTTC. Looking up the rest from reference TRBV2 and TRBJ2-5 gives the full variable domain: EPEVTQTPSHQVTQMGQEVILRCVPISNHLYFYWYRQILGQKVEFLVSFYNNEISEKSEIFDDQFSVERPDGSNFTLKIRSTKLEDSAMYFCASSEKSVQETQYFGPGTRLLVL.

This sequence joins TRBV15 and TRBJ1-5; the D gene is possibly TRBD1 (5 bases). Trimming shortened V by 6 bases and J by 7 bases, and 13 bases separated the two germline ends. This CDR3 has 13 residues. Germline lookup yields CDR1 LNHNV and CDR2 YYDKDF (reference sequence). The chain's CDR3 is CATRGGGMQPQHF. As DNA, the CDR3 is TGTGCCACCAGGGGGGGAGGCATGCAGCCCCAGCATTTT.

The CDR3: CASSLGTGDVQPQHF. Here the CDR3 DNA reads TGTGCCAGCTCACTAGGGACAGGGGATGTGCAGCCCCAGCATTTT. J is TRBJ1-5 and V is TRBV18; TRBD1 matches 10 bases. This CDR3 is 15 amino acids long. Germline CDR1 and CDR2: KGHSH and LQKENI. V lost 4 bases to trimming and J lost 7 bases; unmatched junction nucleotides: 7. Using reference TRBV18 and TRBJ1-5 for the parts outside the CDR3, the full variable domain is NAGVMQNPRHLVRRRGQEARLRCSPMKGHSHVYWYRQLPEEGLKFMVYLQKENIIDESGMPKERFSAEFPKEGPSILRIQQVVRGDSAAYFCASSLGTGDVQPQHFGDGTRLSIL.

The CDR3 loop reads CATSRDKGANQPQHF. The CDR3 DNA sequence: TGTGCCACCAGCAGAGATAAGGGGGCGAATCAGCCCCAGCATTTT. The chain recombines TRBV15 with TRBJ1-5; TRBD1 agrees at 7 bases. This CDR3 contains 15 residues. CDR1 LNHNV and CDR2 YYDKDF come from the germline V gene (reference sequence). J gave up 4 bases and V 0 bases, and 3 bases lay outside the gene matches.

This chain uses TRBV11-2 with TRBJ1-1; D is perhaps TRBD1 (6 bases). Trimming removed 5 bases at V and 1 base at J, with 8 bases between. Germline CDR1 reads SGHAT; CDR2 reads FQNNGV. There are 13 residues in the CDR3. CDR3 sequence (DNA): TGTGCCAGCAGCCTGACAGGGAACACTGAAGCTTTCTTT. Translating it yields CASSLTGNTEAFF.

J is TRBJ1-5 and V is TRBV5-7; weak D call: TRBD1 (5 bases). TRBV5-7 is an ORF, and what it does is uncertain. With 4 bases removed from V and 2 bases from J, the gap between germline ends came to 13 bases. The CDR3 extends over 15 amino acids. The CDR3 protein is CASSRPWGCNQPQHF. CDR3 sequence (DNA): TGTGCCAGCAGCAGGCCCTGGGGCTGCAATCAGCCCCAGCATTTT.

The CDR3 sequence is CASTRPLGETQYF. The DNA of the CDR3 is TGTGCCAGCACACGACCCCTAGGCGAGACCCAGTACTTC. The genes are TRBV28 and TRBJ2-5; D call uncertain. Per the germline V gene, CDR1 is MDHEN and CDR2 is SYDVKM. With 7 bases removed from V and 5 bases from J, the gap between germline ends came to 14 bases. The length of the CDR3 is 13 residues. Combining the CDR3 with reference TRBV28 and TRBJ2-5 gives the whole variable domain DVKVTQSSRYLVKRTGEKVFLECVQDMDHENMFWYRQDPGLGLRLIYFSYDVKMKEKGDIPEGYSVSREKKERFSLILESASTNQTSMYLCASTRPLGETQYFGPGTRLLVL.

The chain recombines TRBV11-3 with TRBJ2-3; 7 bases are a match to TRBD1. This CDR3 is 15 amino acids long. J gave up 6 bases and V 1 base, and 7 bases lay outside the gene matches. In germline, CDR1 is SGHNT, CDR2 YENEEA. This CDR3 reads CASSLGTGYTDTQYF. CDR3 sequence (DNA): TGTGCCAGCAGCTTAGGGACAGGTTACACGGATACGCAGTATTTT.

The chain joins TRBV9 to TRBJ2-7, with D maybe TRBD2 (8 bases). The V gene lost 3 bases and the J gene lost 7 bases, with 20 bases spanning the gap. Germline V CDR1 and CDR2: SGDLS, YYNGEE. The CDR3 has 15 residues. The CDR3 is CASSEGAGGVKEQYF. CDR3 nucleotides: TGTGCCAGCAGCGAGGGGGCGGGGGGTGTTAAGGAGCAGTACTTC.

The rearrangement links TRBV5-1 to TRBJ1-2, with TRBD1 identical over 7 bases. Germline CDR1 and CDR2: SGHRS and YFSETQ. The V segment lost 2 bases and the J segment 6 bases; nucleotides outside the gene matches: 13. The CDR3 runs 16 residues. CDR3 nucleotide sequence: TGCGCCAGCAGCTTTCCCGAACTCGGGACAGCCAATGGCTACACCTTC. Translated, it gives CASSFPELGTANGYTF.

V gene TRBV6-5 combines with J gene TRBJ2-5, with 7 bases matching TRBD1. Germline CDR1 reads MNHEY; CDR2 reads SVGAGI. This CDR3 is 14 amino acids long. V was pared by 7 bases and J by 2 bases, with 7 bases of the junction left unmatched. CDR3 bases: TGTGCCAGCAAGATGGACAGGTTACAAGAGACCCAGTACTTC. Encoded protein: CASKMDRLQETQYF.

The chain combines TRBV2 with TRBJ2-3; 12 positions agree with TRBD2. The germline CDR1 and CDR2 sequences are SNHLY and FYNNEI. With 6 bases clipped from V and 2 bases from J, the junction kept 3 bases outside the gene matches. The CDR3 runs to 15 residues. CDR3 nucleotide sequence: TGTGCCAGCAGCGGGACTAGCGGGCACACAGATACGCAGTATTTT. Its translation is CASSGTSGHTDTQYF.

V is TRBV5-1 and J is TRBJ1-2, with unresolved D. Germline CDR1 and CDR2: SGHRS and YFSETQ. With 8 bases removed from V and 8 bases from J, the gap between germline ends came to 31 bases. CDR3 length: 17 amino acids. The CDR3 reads CASRLGETTYYGSGYTF. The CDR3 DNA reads TGCGCCAGTCGGCTTGGGGAGACAACGTACTATGGGTCGGGCTACACCTTC.

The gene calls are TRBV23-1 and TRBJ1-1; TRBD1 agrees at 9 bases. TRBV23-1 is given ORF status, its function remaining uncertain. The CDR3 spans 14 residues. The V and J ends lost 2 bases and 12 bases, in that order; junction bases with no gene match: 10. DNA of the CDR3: TGCGCCAGCAGTCAACATTCGGGACAGGGAGGAACTTTCTTT. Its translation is CASSQHSGQGGTFF.

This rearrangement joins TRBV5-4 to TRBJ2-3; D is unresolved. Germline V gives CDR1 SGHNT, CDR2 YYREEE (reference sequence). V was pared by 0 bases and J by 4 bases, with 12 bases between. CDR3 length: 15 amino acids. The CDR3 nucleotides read TGTGCCAGCAGCTTGGACTTGTCCCTCGCAGATACGCAGTATTTT. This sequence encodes CASSLDLSLADTQYF.